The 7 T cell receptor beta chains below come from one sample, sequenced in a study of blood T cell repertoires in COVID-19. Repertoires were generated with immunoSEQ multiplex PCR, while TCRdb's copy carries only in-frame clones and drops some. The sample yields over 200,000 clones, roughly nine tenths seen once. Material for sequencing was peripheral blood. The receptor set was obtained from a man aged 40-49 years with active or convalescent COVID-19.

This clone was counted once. The CDR3 DNA reads TGTGCCAGCAGCCCACAGGGGGCGGGCGAGCAGTACTTC. Residues: CASSPQGAGEQYF. The genes are TRBV7-9 and TRBJ2-7; 9 bases map to TRBD1. This CDR3 has 13 amino acids. Per the germline V gene, CDR1 is SEHNR and CDR2 is FQNEAQ (reference sequence). V was clipped by 5 bases and J by 6 bases; unmatched bases: 5. Full variable domain (outside the CDR3, taken from reference TRBV7-9 and TRBJ2-7): DTGVSQNPRHKITKRGQNVTFRCDPISEHNRLYWYRQTLGQGPEFLTYFQNEAQLEKSRLLSDRFSAERPKGSFSTLEIQRTEQGDSAMYLCASSPQGAGEQYFGPGTRLTVT.

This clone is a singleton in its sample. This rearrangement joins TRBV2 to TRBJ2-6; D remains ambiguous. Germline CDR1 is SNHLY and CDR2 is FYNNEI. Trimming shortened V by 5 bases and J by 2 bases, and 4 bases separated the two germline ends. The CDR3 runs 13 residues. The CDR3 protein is CASSLAGANVLTF. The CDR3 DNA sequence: TGTGCCAGCAGTCTAGCTGGGGCCAACGTCCTGACTTTC.

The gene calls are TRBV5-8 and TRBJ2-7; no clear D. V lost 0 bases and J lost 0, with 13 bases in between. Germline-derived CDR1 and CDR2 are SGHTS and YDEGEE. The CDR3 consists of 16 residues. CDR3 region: CASSLAWAVPSYEQYF. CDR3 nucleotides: TGTGCCAGCAGCTTGGCCTGGGCAGTCCCCTCCTACGAGCAGTACTTC.

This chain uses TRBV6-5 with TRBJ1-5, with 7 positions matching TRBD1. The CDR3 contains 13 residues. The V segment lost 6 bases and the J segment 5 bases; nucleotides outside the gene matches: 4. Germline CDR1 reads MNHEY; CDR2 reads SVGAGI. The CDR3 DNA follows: TGTGCCAGCAGGACAGGGAATCATCAGCCCCAGCATTTT. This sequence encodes CASRTGNHQPQHF.

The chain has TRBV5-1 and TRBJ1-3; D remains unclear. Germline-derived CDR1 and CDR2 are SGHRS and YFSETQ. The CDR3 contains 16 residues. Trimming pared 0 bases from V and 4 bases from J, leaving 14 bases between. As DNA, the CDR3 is TGCGCCAGCAGCTTGGTTGGAGAGCTGAGGGGAAACACCATATATTTT. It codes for CASSLVGELRGNTIYF.

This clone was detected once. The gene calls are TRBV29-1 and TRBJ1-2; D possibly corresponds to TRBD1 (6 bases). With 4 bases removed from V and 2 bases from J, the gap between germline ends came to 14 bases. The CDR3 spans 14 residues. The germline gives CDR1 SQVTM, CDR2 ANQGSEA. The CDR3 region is CSVVRDQGNYGYTF. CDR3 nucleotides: TGCAGCGTTGTAAGAGATCAGGGGAACTATGGCTACACCTTC.

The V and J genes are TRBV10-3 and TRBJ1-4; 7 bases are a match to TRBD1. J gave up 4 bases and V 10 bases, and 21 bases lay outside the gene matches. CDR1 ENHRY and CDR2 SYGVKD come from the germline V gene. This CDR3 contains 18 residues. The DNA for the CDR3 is TGTGCCACTTGGCCGGGGACAGTGAGATCGGGTAATAATGAAAAACTGTTTTTT. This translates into CATWPGTVRSGNNEKLFF.